Listed below are T cell receptor beta chains from one sample, sequenced in a study of CD8+CD57+ T cells in acquired aplastic anemia. TCRdb re-analysed the reads in MiXCR, keeping a single row per CDR3 protein. This sample has 200,000 to 250,000 distinct CDR3 sequences, with more than 55% found just once. The specimen was sorted CD4+, CD8+, or CD8+CD57+ T cells (not recorded which) from PBMCs. The receptors here all came from a human donor with aplastic anemia. The CDR3 runs from the conserved cysteine through the conserved F or W. A D gene is named only where the DNA matches it firmly. Clone sizes are given selectively: once, few, many, or a class where the clone is expanded.

j_gene	v_gene	d_gene	abundance	CDR3aa	CDR3nt
TRBJ1-2	TRBV15	TRBD1	NA	CATSRDPGGDGYTF	TGTGCCACCAGCAGAGACCCAGGGGGCGATGGCTACACCTTC
TRBJ2-3	TRBV7-3	TRBD2	NA	CASSLPPAGGPGHETDTQYF	TGTGCCAGCAGCCTCCCCCCAGCGGGAGGGCCGGGGCACGAAACAGATACGCAGTATTTT
TRBJ2-3	TRBV12-5	TRBD1	NA	CASGLRQGADTQYF	TGTGCTAGTGGTTTGAGGCAGGGGGCAGATACGCAGTATTTT
TRBJ2-7	TRBV29-1	NA	once	CSVESGVGEQYF	TGCAGCGTTGAGTCAGGGGTCGGCGAGCAGTACTTC
TRBJ2-7	TRBV5-1	TRBD1	NA	CASSVSTGASAYEQYF	TGTGCCAGCAGCGTATCCACAGGGGCGTCGGCCTACGAGCAGTACTTC
TRBJ2-5	TRBV11-2	NA	few	CASSLVQGGGETQYF	TGTGCCAGCAGCTTGGTACAGGGCGGGGGAGAGACCCAGTACTTC
TRBJ2-7	TRBV7-9	NA	few	CASSLEEGGYEQYF	TGTGCCAGCAGCTTAGAGGAGGGGGGCTACGAGCAGTACTTC
TRBJ2-6	TRBV5-6	NA	many	CASLQGSGANVLTF	TGTGCCAGCCTACAGGGCTCTGGGGCCAACGTCCTGACTTTC
TRBJ2-5	TRBV5-1	NA	NA	CASSLDGPGAASTQYF	TGCGCCAGCAGCTTGGATGGTCCCGGGGCAGCGTCGACCCAGTACTTC
TRBJ2-1	TRBV20-1	TRBD1	few	CSARGTGSVDEQFF	TGCAGTGCCCGGGGGACAGGGAGCGTTGATGAGCAGTTCTTC
TRBJ1-1	TRBV24-1	NA	NA	CATSVGATEAFF	TGTGCCACCAGTGTTGGGGCCACTGAAGCTTTCTTT
TRBJ1-1	TRBV10-3	NA	few	CAISEGAGASVGAEAFF	TGTGCCATCAGTGAGGGGGCAGGGGCCAGTGTTGGCGCTGAAGCTTTCTTT
TRBJ1-1	TRBV7-2	NA	NA	CASSLNGFPAFF	TGTGCCAGCAGCTTAAATGGGTTCCCGGCTTTCTTT
TRBJ1-6	TRBV7-9	NA	NA	CASKPPDSPLHF	TGTGCCAGCAAACCCCCCGATTCACCCCTCCACTTT
TRBJ1-2	TRBV19	NA	NA	CASSIGGGYTF	TGTGCCAGTAGTATAGGTGGGGGCTACACCTTC
TRBJ1-5	TRBV19	NA	once	CASNGALAPQHF	TGTGCCAGTAACGGGGCCCTGGCGCCCCAGCATTTT
TRBJ2-5	TRBV24-1	NA	NA	CATSDLNEYQETQYF	TGTGCCACCAGTGATTTGAACGAATACCAAGAGACCCAGTACTTC
TRBJ2-1	TRBV24-1	TRBD2	NA	CATSETGGVSYNEQFF	TGTGCCACCAGTGAAACGGGGGGAGTGAGTTACAATGAGCAGTTCTTC
TRBJ1-2	TRBV19	TRBD1	NA	CASSAGTGIYGYTF	TGTGCCAGTAGTGCCGGGACAGGGATCTATGGCTACACCTTC
TRBJ1-5	TRBV6-6	NA	many	CASSVGGNQPQHF	TGTGCCAGCAGTGTCGGAGGCAATCAGCCCCAGCATTTT
TRBJ2-1	TRBV9	NA	NA	CASSVDGQGLNEQFF	TGTGCCAGCAGCGTAGATGGGCAGGGGTTGAATGAGCAGTTCTTC
TRBJ2-2	TRBV6-5	NA	NA	CASSPAGELFF	TGTGCCAGCAGCCCAGCCGGGGAGCTGTTTTTT
TRBJ2-1	TRBV19	NA	NA	CASTPVARVSYNEQFF	TGTGCCAGTACCCCAGTCGCGCGAGTTTCCTACAATGAGCAGTTCTTC
TRBJ2-7	TRBV10-2	TRBD1	few	CASSEYRTGTYEQYF	TGCGCCAGCAGTGAGTACCGGACAGGGACCTACGAGCAGTACTTC
TRBJ1-5	TRBV20-1	NA	once	CSAWGGHGQPQHF	TGCAGTGCTTGGGGGGGACACGGGCAGCCCCAGCATTTT
TRBJ2-3	TRBV5-1	TRBD1	NA	CAGSHRTGGAGDTQYF	TGTGCCGGCAGCCATCGAACAGGGGGCGCAGGAGATACGCAGTATTTT
TRBJ2-7	TRBV25-1	TRBD1	NA	CASSYSTRAQGFYEQYF	TGTGCCAGCAGTTACTCAACGAGGGCACAGGGGTTTTACGAGCAGTACTTC
TRBJ1-3	TRBV25-1	NA	NA	CASSLRYGNTIYF	TGTGCCAGCTCCTTGCGGTACGGAAACACCATATATTTT